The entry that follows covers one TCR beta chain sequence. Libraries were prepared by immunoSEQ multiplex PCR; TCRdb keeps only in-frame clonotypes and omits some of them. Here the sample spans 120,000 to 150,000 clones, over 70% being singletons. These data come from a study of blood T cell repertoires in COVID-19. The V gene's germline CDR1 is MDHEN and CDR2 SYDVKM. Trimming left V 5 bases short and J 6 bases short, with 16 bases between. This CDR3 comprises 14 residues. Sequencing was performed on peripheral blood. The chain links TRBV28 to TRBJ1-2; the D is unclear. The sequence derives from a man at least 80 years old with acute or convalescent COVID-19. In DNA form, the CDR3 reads TGTGCCAGCAGTATCGGACTCAACGGGGATGGCTACACCTTC. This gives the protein CASSIGLNGDGYTF.